This is a list of T cell receptor beta chains from one sample in a study of T cell responses to AZD1222 COVID-19 vaccine. Here immunoSEQ multiplex PCR was the method, and the copy in TCRdb shows in-frame clones only, minus some. The profile shows some 130,000 clones, about nine tenths of them singletons. Sequences were derived from peripheral blood, sampled on day 0 of AZD1222 vaccination. The receptor set was obtained from an adult in good health. Both conserved end residues are part of each CDR3. The D gene is left open where the match is weak.

-	TRBV6-2/TRBV6-3	TRBJ2-7	TGTGCCAGCAGTGACCGGGGTGCAAGGCCCTACGAGCAGTACTTC	CASSDRGARPYEQYF
-	TRBV10-3	TRBJ1-1	TGTGCCATCAGTGAGTCAGCGGAAAACACTGAAGCTTTCTTT	CAISESAENTEAFF
TRBD2	TRBV4-1	TRBJ2-7	TGCGCCAGCAGCCCTCCTGGATGGGGGACTAGCGGGGAGGCCTACGAGCAGTACTTC	CASSPPGWGTSGEAYEQYF
-	TRBV11-3	TRBJ2-1	TGTGCCAGCAGCTTAGGGGCAGGGAACGTGGATGAGCAGTTCTTC	CASSLGAGNVDEQFF
-	TRBV6-5	TRBJ1-6	TGTGCCAGCAGTTACCATTTTGTCGGATACGGATCACCCCTCCACTTT	CASSYHFVGYGSPLHF
-	TRBV5-1	TRBJ2-2	TGCGCCAGCAGTGCCGAGGCAGGACGGAACACCGGGGAGCTGTTTTTT	CASSAEAGRNTGELFF
-	TRBV2	TRBJ1-3	TGTGCCAGCAGTGGAGGCTTCTCTGGAAACACCATATATTTT	CASSGGFSGNTIYF
-	TRBV10-3	TRBJ1-1	TGTGCCATCAGTTACAGTAACACTGAAGCTTTCTTT	CAISYSNTEAFF
-	TRBV6-1	TRBJ1-4	TGTGCCAGCAGTGAAAGGGAGGGGCCAAATGAAAAACTGTTTTTT	CASSEREGPNEKLFF
TRBD1	TRBV6-5	TRBJ1-2	TGTGCCAGCAGGCCACAGGGGGCGCTTGGCTACACCTTC	CASRPQGALGYTF
-	TRBV5-8	TRBJ1-1	TGTGCCAGCAGCTTCGGACCGAACACTGAAGCTTTCTTT	CASSFGPNTEAFF
TRBD1	TRBV18	TRBJ1-4	TGTGCCAGCCGGGGGACAGAACAGGTGTATGAAAAACTGTTTTTT	CASRGTEQVYEKLFF
-	TRBV7-9	TRBJ1-1	TGTGCCAGCAGCCCTCCCCCCCGTAGTCGCCCGAACACTGAAGCTTTCTTT	CASSPPPRSRPNTEAFF
TRBD1	TRBV3-1/TRBV3-2	TRBJ1-4	TGTGCCAGCAGCAAGGGACAGCAAAATGAAAAACTGTTTTTT	CASSKGQQNEKLFF